This TCR beta chain was documented in a study of cytomegalovirus exposure and HLA in healthy donors. 13 Jbeta primers and 60 Vbeta primers were used for the PCR. The protocol was immunoSEQ multiplex PCR, while the TCRdb copy is restricted to in-frame clones and leaves out a portion. The sample consists of 35,000 to 40,000 clones, 70% to 80% of them appearing once. About this clone itself: Its antigen is still unknown.

Broader study findings: Apparent HLA restriction characterized most CMV-associated TCR beta chains in a later analysis. A further, later analysis showed that HLA-associated TCR beta chains (compared with equally common others) were more clonally expanded. In a later analysis, roughly 17,000 TCR beta sequences were associated with HLA alleles at 0.05 false discovery rate.

The sequenced material came from PBMCs. The source is a woman in her 30s in good health and CMV-seropositive.

CDR3 DNA sequence: TGTGCCAGCAGCCCTCGTCCGGGACAAGCCCTGCCGCGAGCTTTCTTT. Translating gives CASSPRPGQALPRAFF. The chain uses TRBV9 and TRBJ1-1, with a weak D call TRBD1 (6 bases). Trimming removed 4 bases from V and 10 bases from J, with 26 bases in between. CDR1 is SGDLS, CDR2 YYNGEE, per germline. The length of the CDR3 is 16 residues.